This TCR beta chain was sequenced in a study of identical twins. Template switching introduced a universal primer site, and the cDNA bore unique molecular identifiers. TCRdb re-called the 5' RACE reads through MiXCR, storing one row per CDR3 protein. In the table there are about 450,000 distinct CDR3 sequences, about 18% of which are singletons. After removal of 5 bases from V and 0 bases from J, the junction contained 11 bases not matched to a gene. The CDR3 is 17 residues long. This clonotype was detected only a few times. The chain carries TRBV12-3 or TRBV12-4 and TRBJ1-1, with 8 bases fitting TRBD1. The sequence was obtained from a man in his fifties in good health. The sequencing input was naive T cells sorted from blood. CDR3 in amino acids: CASSISDRAPVNTEAFF. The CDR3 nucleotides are TGTGCCAGCAGTATTTCGGACAGGGCCCCAGTGAACACTGAAGCTTTCTTT.